This entry lists 20 T cell receptor beta chains sequenced from one sample in a study of cytomegalovirus exposure and HLA in healthy donors. PCR employed 60 Vbeta and 13 Jbeta primers. Using immunoSEQ multiplex PCR, the repertoire was profiled, and TCRdb retains in-frame clones only, with some absent. The data show 150,000 to 200,000 clones, approximately 90% seen once. Input material: PBMCs. All receptors come from a woman in her thirties in good health and CMV-seronegative.

This chain links TRBV19 with TRBJ2-1; 8 positions agree with TRBD2. The CDR3 extends over 17 amino acids. Germline V gene sequence: CDR1 LNHDA, CDR2 SQIVND (reference sequence). The J segment lost 7 bases and the V segment lost 5 bases, leaving 16 bases of the junction unmatched. The CDR3 sequence: CASSLTLRGGPGNEQFF. The CDR3 coding sequence is TGTGCCAGTAGTCTAACCCTCCGGGGGGGCCCTGGAAATGAGCAGTTCTTC.

The chain combines TRBV5-6 with TRBJ2-5, with a weak D call TRBD2 (6 bases). CDR1 and CDR2 from the germline V gene are SGHDT and YYEEEE. Trimming pared 0 bases from V and 4 bases from J, leaving 10 bases between. This CDR3 region has 14 residues. The DNA of the CDR3 is TGTGCCAGCAGCTTGGCCGGGGGTCGAGAGACCCAGTACTTC. It translates to CASSLAGGRETQYF.

The CDR3 DNA reads TGTGCCAGTAGTAGGGCTAGCGGGGCTTACGAGCAGTACTTC. This encodes CASSRASGAYEQYF. The rearrangement links TRBV19 to TRBJ2-7, with 9 bases lining up with TRBD2. Germline V gene data show CDR1 as LNHDA and CDR2 as SQIVND (reference sequence). CDR3 length: 14 amino acids. Trimming at V came to 4 bases and at J to 4 bases, leaving 5 bases not matched to a gene.

This chain uses TRBV4-3 with TRBJ2-7; 12 bases are a match to TRBD1. Germline V gene sequence: CDR1 LGHNA, CDR2 YSLEER. The V segment lost 3 bases and the J segment 4 bases; nucleotides outside the gene matches: 4. This CDR3 region has 15 residues. The CDR3 is CASSQGDRGRYEQYF. CDR3 bases: TGCGCCAGCAGCCAGGGGGACAGGGGGCGGTACGAGCAGTACTTC.

This chain links TRBV27 with TRBJ2-1; 8 bases match TRBD2. The CDR3 extends over 14 amino acids. The germline V gene encodes CDR1 MNHEY and CDR2 SMNVEV (reference sequence). V lost 5 bases, J lost 2 bases, and 2 bases stayed unmatched. The CDR3 nucleotides read TGTGCCAGCAGTGTTAGCGGGACCTACAATGAGCAGTTCTTC. It specifies CASSVSGTYNEQFF.

The chain joins TRBV19 to TRBJ2-1; 11 positions match TRBD2. V shed 7 bases, J shed 9 bases, and the junction held 8 bases outside the gene matches. Germline V gene sequence: CDR1 LNHDA, CDR2 SQIVND (reference sequence). The CDR3 has 14 residues. CDR3: CASNELAGVGEQFF. CDR3 in DNA: TGTGCCAGTAACGAACTAGCGGGAGTGGGTGAGCAGTTCTTC.

The V call is TRBV5-1, the J call TRBJ2-7; maybe TRBD1 (5 bases). The CDR3 consists of 12 residues. V lost 4 bases and J 6 bases, leaving 11 bases between the germline ends. Germline CDR1 and CDR2: SGHRS and YFSETQ. Written as DNA, the CDR3 is TGCGCCAGCAGCAGAGACAGAGCCGAGCAGTACTTC. Protein sequence: CASSRDRAEQYF.

V usage is TRBV9 and J usage is TRBJ2-7, with TRBD2 identical over 10 bases. CDR1 and CDR2 (germline): SGDLS, YYNGEE. V was pared by 3 bases and J by 11 bases, with 14 bases of the junction left unmatched. The CDR3 sequence is 15 residues long. This CDR3 is CASSASGGENVEEYF. CDR3 DNA sequence: TGTGCCAGCAGCGCAAGCGGGGGGGAAAATGTGGAGGAGTACTTC.

This clone appeared a single time. The chain employs TRBV9 and TRBJ2-7, with D possibly matching TRBD1 (6 bases). V was pared by 3 bases and J by 3 bases, with 10 bases between. Germline V lookup: CDR1 SGDLS, CDR2 YYNGEE. The CDR3 is made up of 13 amino acids. The CDR3 coding sequence is TGTGCCAGCAGCGCCACAGGGAGCTACGAGCAGTACTTC. Translated, it gives CASSATGSYEQYF.

This chain connects TRBV25-1 to TRBJ2-3, with 7 positions matching TRBD1. Germline lookup yields CDR1 MGHDK and CDR2 SYGVNS. V was clipped by 6 bases and J by 4 bases; unmatched bases: 7. The CDR3 is 14 residues long. The CDR3 bases are TGTGCCAGCAGCCCGACAGGGCGCCCAGATACGCAGTATTTT. Translating gives CASSPTGRPDTQYF.

The chain couples TRBV15 to TRBJ2-7; 9 nucleotides agree with TRBD2. V gave up 0 bases and J gave up 5 bases; unmatched junction bases: 8. CDR1 and CDR2 from the germline V gene are LNHNV and YYDKDF (reference sequence). The CDR3 runs to 16 residues. Written as DNA, the CDR3 is TGTGCCACCAGCAGAGATTTGCTAGCGGGATCAGACGAGCAGTACTTC. As protein: CATSRDLLAGSDEQYF. Together with reference TRBV15 and TRBJ2-7, the CDR3 gives the full variable domain: DAMVIQNPRYQVTQFGKPVTLSCSQTLNHNVMYWYQQKSSQAPKLLFHYYDKDFNNEADTPDNFQSRRPNTSFCFLDIRSPGLGDTAMYLCATSRDLLAGSDEQYFGPGTRLTVT.

CDR3 in amino acids: CASSGTGETIYEQYF. CDR3 nucleotides: TGTGCCAGCAGCGGGACAGGGGAAACAATATACGAGCAGTACTTC. This chain connects TRBV9 to TRBJ2-7; 9 bases align to TRBD1. The CDR3 extends over 15 amino acids. The V segment lost 3 bases and the J segment 4 bases; nucleotides outside the gene matches: 8. Germline CDR1 reads SGDLS; CDR2 reads YYNGEE. Variable domain in full (rest from reference TRBV9 and TRBJ2-7): DSGVTQTPKHLITATGQRVTLRCSPRSGDLSVYWYQQSLDQGLQFLIQYYNGEERAKGNILERFSAQQFPDLHSELNLSSLELGDSALYFCASSGTGETIYEQYFGPGTRLTVT.

The CDR3 loop reads CASRASGDTQYF. The DNA of the CDR3 is TGTGCCAGCAGGGCTAGCGGAGATACGCAGTATTTT. The rearrangement uses TRBV7-2 and TRBJ2-3; 7 positions match TRBD2. The junction had 2 bases not matched to a gene; V was cut back by 6 bases and J by 5 bases. The germline V gene encodes CDR1 SGHTA and CDR2 FQGNSA. CDR3 length: 12 amino acids.

The genes are TRBV4-1 and TRBJ2-7, with D possibly matching TRBD1 (5 bases). Trimming pared 0 bases from V and 2 bases from J, leaving 11 bases between. Germline CDR1 MGHRA, CDR2 YSYEKL. The CDR3 is 15 amino acids. As DNA, the CDR3 is TGCGCCAGCAGCCAAGAGGACATACCCGCCTACGAGCAGTACTTC. Its protein product is CASSQEDIPAYEQYF.

The chain employs TRBV27 and TRBJ2-5; D perhaps matches TRBD1 (6 bases). CDR1 and CDR2 (germline): MNHEY, SMNVEV (reference sequence). There are 13 residues in the CDR3. V lost 10 bases to trimming and J lost 5 bases, with 17 bases between them. The CDR3 coding sequence is TGTGCCACGAAGGGAACAGGGCTGGAGACCCAGTACTTC. This gives the protein CATKGTGLETQYF.

The V gene is TRBV7-6, the J gene TRBJ2-5, with D tentatively TRBD1 (6 bases). The CDR3 spans 15 residues. V lost 4 bases to trimming and J lost 1 base, with 13 bases between them. Germline CDR1 and CDR2: SGHVS and FNYEAQ. CDR3 sequence (DNA): TGTGCCAGCAGCTCCCTATTGGGGGCCCAAGAGACCCAGTACTTC. Translated, it gives CASSSLLGAQETQYF.

The chain carries TRBV11-2 and TRBJ1-2; tentative D call: TRBD1 (5 bases). This CDR3 spans 16 amino acids. The germline CDR1 and CDR2 sequences are SGHAT and FQNNGV. V was trimmed by 5 bases and J by 4 bases, leaving 20 bases between them. This CDR3 reads CASSPDVGGTPYGYTF. The CDR3 coding sequence is TGTGCCAGCAGCCCCGACGTGGGGGGAACTCCCTATGGCTACACCTTC.

The chain joins TRBV2 to TRBJ1-2, with a weak D call TRBD1 (5 bases). Trimming left V 6 bases short and J 4 bases short, with 15 bases between. Germline V gives CDR1 SNHLY, CDR2 FYNNEI. The CDR3 sequence is 14 residues long. The CDR3 sequence: CASSPWGGSYGYTF. CDR3 bases: TGTGCCAGCAGCCCGTGGGGCGGATCCTATGGCTACACCTTC.

J is TRBJ2-7 and V is TRBV7-2; weak D call: TRBD2 (6 bases). The CDR3 contains 12 residues. CDR1 and CDR2 from the germline V gene are SGHTA and FQGNSA. V lost 5 bases, J lost 5 bases, and 10 bases lay in between. The CDR3 nucleotides read TGTGCCAGCAGCCTCCGGACTAACGAGCAGTACTTC. This sequence encodes CASSLRTNEQYF. Looking up the rest from reference TRBV7-2 and TRBJ2-7 gives the full variable domain: GAGVSQSPSNKVTEKGKDVELRCDPISGHTALYWYRQSLGQGLEFLIYFQGNSAPDKSGLPSDRFSAERTGGSVSTLTIQRTQQEDSAVYLCASSLRTNEQYFGPGTRLTVT.

The chain is built from TRBV5-3 and TRBJ1-3, with no clear D. TRBV5-3 falls under the ORF class, with uncertain function. V was pared by 3 bases and J by 6 bases, with 16 bases between. CDR3 length: 15 residues. The CDR3 here is CARSCRAGRINTIYF. CDR3 DNA sequence: TGTGCCAGAAGCTGCCGGGCGGGAAGGATAAACACCATATATTTT.